One TCR beta chain is described in this entry. The data were taken from a study of CD8+ T cells in alopecia areata. Treatment reported: oral pan-JAK inhibitor, 5-10 mg twice daily. Sequencing templates came from extracted RNA that was reverse transcribed into cDNA. TCRdb's copy holds only in-frame clones and misses some; the assay was immunoSEQ multiplex PCR. Counted here are 95,000 to 120,000 clones, 56% occurring once; the ten biggest clones make up around 3.4%. The clonotype was recovered from a human donor with alopecia areata. This material consisted of CD4+ T cells sorted from blood, taken at week 24, from a patient treated with tofacitinib.

As DNA, the CDR3 is TGTGCCTGGACCCCGGCGCCCAATGAAAAACTGTTTTTT. It translates to CAWTPAPNEKLFF. V is TRBV30 and J is TRBJ1-4; D uncertain. CDR3 size: 13 residues. CDR1 GTSNPN and CDR2 SVGIG come from the germline V gene (reference sequence). The germline V and J ends were trimmed by 4 bases and 5 bases, with 11 bases remaining between them.